The 23 T cell receptor beta chains in this list originate from one sample, sequenced in a study of shared clonotypes between healthy human individuals. TCRdb's copy holds only in-frame clones and misses some; the assay was immunoSEQ multiplex PCR. The sample lists some 1,600,000 clones, 98% occurring once. The sample consisted of naive CD4+ T cells sorted from blood. Documented subset: CD45RA+ positively selected. The receptors shown here come from a man aged 25-40 years in good health.

On this clone itself: Compared with germline, one end of the junction differs, possibly owing to a read error. The CDR3, as DNA: TGTGCCAGCAGTCCCCCCCGGGACAGGGCAAATTTC. Its translation is CASSPPRDRANF. The chain couples TRBV28 to TRBJ2-7, with 9 bases aligning to TRBD1. This CDR3 spans 12 amino acids. Germline V gene sequence: CDR1 MDHEN, CDR2 SYDVKM.

The CDR3 DNA reads TGTGCCAGCTCACCGGGCGGACTAGATGGGACCCAGTACTTC. It specifies CASSPGGLDGTQYF. J is TRBJ2-5 and V is TRBV18; 7 bases map to TRBD2. Losses at the gene ends were 3 bases for V and 7 bases for J; bases not matched to a gene: 8. The CDR3 covers 14 residues. Germline CDR1 KGHSH, CDR2 LQKENI. Together with reference TRBV18 and TRBJ2-5, the CDR3 gives the full variable domain: NAGVMQNPRHLVRRRGQEARLRCSPMKGHSHVYWYRQLPEEGLKFMVYLQKENIIDESGMPKERFSAEFPKEGPSILRIQQVVRGDSAAYFCASSPGGLDGTQYFGPGTRLLVL.

The J gene is TRBJ1-2, the V gene TRBV2; tentative D call: TRBD1 (6 bases). In germline, CDR1 is SNHLY, CDR2 FYNNEI. CDR3 size: 14 residues. Trimming cost V 3 bases and J 4 bases, with 12 bases left between them. CDR3 coding DNA: TGTGCCAGCAGTGATCTGGGGGCTGGCTATGGCTACACCTTC. This gives the protein CASSDLGAGYGYTF.

In DNA, the CDR3 is TGTGCCAGCAGCTTGGTCGGGACAGGCTACAATGAGCAGTTCTTC. The encoded protein is CASSLVGTGYNEQFF. The chain uses TRBV5-4 and TRBJ2-1; 8 positions match TRBD1. The CDR3 loop spans 15 amino acids. Trimming at V came to 0 bases and at J to 3 bases, leaving 2 bases not matched to a gene. Germline V gives CDR1 SGHNT, CDR2 YYREEE (reference sequence). The whole variable domain, filled in from reference TRBV5-4 and TRBJ2-1, reads ETGVTQSPTHLIKTRGQQVTLRCSSQSGHNTVSWYQQALGQGPQFIFQYYREEENGRGNFPPRFSGLQFPNYSSELNVNALELDDSALYLCASSLVGTGYNEQFFGPGTRLTVL.

The V and J genes are TRBV7-8 and TRBJ1-1; D ambiguous. V gave up 1 base and J gave up 2 bases, with 11 bases separating them. Looked up from germline, CDR1 is SGHVS and CDR2 is FQNEAQ. There are 15 residues in the CDR3. This CDR3 is CASSLGFQVNTEAFF. The CDR3 bases are TGTGCCAGCAGCTTAGGTTTCCAAGTAAACACTGAAGCTTTCTTT.

The rearrangement joins TRBV5-1 to TRBJ1-2; unclear D gene. CDR1 is SGHRS and CDR2 is YFSETQ in the germline V gene. This CDR3 spans 12 amino acids. Trimming took off 5 bases at V and 7 bases at J, with 12 bases between the two ends. The DNA of the CDR3 is TGCGCCAGCAGGGAACCTGAGGGTGGCTACACCTTC. Amino acids: CASREPEGGYTF.

The rearrangement uses TRBV18 and TRBJ1-5; D is ambiguous. The CDR3 extends over 13 amino acids. Between the trimmed V and J ends, which lost 6 bases and 5 bases, there was a span of 11 bases. CDR1 and CDR2 (germline): KGHSH, LQKENI. The CDR3 loop reads CASSEVRDQPQHF. In DNA form, the CDR3 reads TGTGCCAGCTCCGAAGTTAGGGATCAGCCCCAGCATTTT.

The V call is TRBV28, the J call TRBJ2-7; 8 nucleotides align to TRBD2. With V trimmed by 3 bases and J by 2 bases, 9 bases remained unmatched. This CDR3 comprises 16 residues. Germline CDR1 is MDHEN and CDR2 is SYDVKM. The CDR3 nucleotides are TGTGCCAGCAGTTTGCGCCTGGGGCGGGGGGCCTACGAGCAGTACTTC. Translating it yields CASSLRLGRGAYEQYF.

The gene calls are TRBV18 and TRBJ2-1; D gene ambiguous. The germline V gene encodes CDR1 KGHSH and CDR2 LQKENI. V was cut by 1 base and J by 6 bases, with 19 bases left in between. The CDR3 sequence is 17 residues long. Here the CDR3 DNA reads TGTGCCAGCTCACCACTGGCAGGTGCTTCCATAGGCAATGAGCAGTTCTTC. Protein sequence: CASSPLAGASIGNEQFF.

The gene calls are TRBV28 and TRBJ1-2; maybe TRBD1 (6 bases). Trimming stripped 7 bases from V and 7 bases from J, with 16 bases between. CDR1 MDHEN and CDR2 SYDVKM come from the germline V gene. The CDR3 extends over 13 amino acids. The CDR3, as DNA: TGTGCCAGCACCATAATTGGGGGGCCTGGCTACACCTTC. Its translation: CASTIIGGPGYTF.

The CDR3 reads CASSLVLAAPWAQYF. DNA of the CDR3: TGTGCCAGCAGCTTAGTGCTAGCGGCGCCGTGGGCCCAGTACTTC. The chain has TRBV7-7 and TRBJ2-5, with 7 bases matching TRBD2. The CDR3 has 15 residues. Germline V CDR1 and CDR2: SSHAT, FNYEAQ (reference sequence). V shed 1 base and J 9 bases; nucleotides not matched to a gene: 11. The variable domain in full, with the rest retrieved from reference TRBV7-7 and TRBJ2-5, is GAGVSQSPRYKVTKRGQDVTLRCDPISSHATLYWYQQALGQGPEFLTYFNYEAQPDKSGLPSDRFSAERPEGSISTLTIQRTEQRDSAMYRCASSLVLAAPWAQYFGPGTRLLVL.

This chain joins TRBV25-1 and TRBJ2-7; D perhaps matches TRBD1 (6 bases). The V end was cut by 6 bases, the J end by 2 bases, with 14 bases between. Germline CDR1 MGHDK, CDR2 SYGVNS. The CDR3 spans 14 residues. CDR3: CASSHRETAYEQYF. CDR3 DNA sequence: TGTGCCAGCAGCCACAGGGAAACAGCCTACGAGCAGTACTTC.

The chain recombines TRBV2 with TRBJ2-7; D uncertain. Germline V gene lookup returns CDR1 SNHLY and CDR2 FYNNEI. The CDR3 is 12 amino acids. V was cut by 3 bases and J by 4 bases, with 7 bases left in between. CDR3 coding DNA: TGTGCCAGCAGTGACCTCGGTTACGAGCAGTACTTC. Its protein is CASSDLGYEQYF.

The rearrangement links TRBV5-4 to TRBJ2-3; D is possibly TRBD2 (7 bases). Germline CDR1 SGHNT, CDR2 YYREEE (reference sequence). Trimming removed 2 bases from V and 1 base from J, with 23 bases in between. The CDR3 loop spans 19 amino acids. CDR3 DNA sequence: TGTGCCAGCAGCTTTCCGGGGGCGCGCGGGGGACCTGGCACAGATACGCAGTATTTT. Amino acids: CASSFPGARGGPGTDTQYF.

V and J are TRBV5-1 and TRBJ2-7; D gene unclear. The V end was cut by 0 bases, the J end by 2 bases, with 9 bases between. CDR1 and CDR2 (germline): SGHRS, YFSETQ. The CDR3 totals 14 residues. CDR3 nucleotide sequence: TGCGCCAGCAGCTTGGTAGGCGTTACCTACGAGCAGTACTTC. Translated: CASSLVGVTYEQYF.

The gene calls are TRBV6-4 and TRBJ2-1; the match to TRBD2 covers 8 bases. Germline CDR1 is MRHNA and CDR2 is SNTAGT. The CDR3 consists of 14 residues. V dropped 4 bases and J dropped 5; count of bases not matched to a gene: 4. The CDR3 DNA is TGTGCCAGCAGTGCCAGCGGGAGTGACAATGAGCAGTTCTTC. This encodes CASSASGSDNEQFF.

The chain has TRBV11-2 and TRBJ1-5, with D tentatively TRBD1 (5 bases). The CDR3 extends over 9 amino acids. CDR1 and CDR2 from the germline V gene are SGHAT and FQNNGV. V was trimmed by 11 bases and J by 16 bases, leaving 15 bases between them. CDR3 in amino acids: CAPGVGEHF. CDR3 DNA sequence: TGTGCCCCCGGCGTGGGGGAACATTTT. The whole variable domain, filled in from reference TRBV11-2 and TRBJ1-5, reads EAGVAQSPRYKIIEKRQSVAFWCNPISGHATLYWYQQILGQGPKLLIQFQNNGVVDDSQLPKDRFSAERLKGVDSTLKIQPAKLEDSAVYLCAPGVGEHFGDGTRLSIL.

This rearrangement joins TRBV5-1 to TRBJ2-1; TRBD1 aligns across 8 bases. There are 17 residues in the CDR3. The ends lost 3 bases at V and 2 bases at J; junction bases unmatched: 10. CDR1 is SGHRS and CDR2 is YFSETQ in the germline V gene. CDR3 DNA sequence: TGCGCCAGCAGCTGGGCCAAGTCAGGGGGCCCCTACAATGAGCAGTTCTTC. Its protein product is CASSWAKSGGPYNEQFF.

The CDR3 loop is CASSFGGAGNTIYF. The CDR3 nucleotides are TGTGCCAGCAGCTTCGGGGGGGCTGGAAACACCATATATTTT. V and J are TRBV11-3 and TRBJ1-3, with a weak D call TRBD1 (5 bases). The CDR3 totals 14 residues. Germline values: CDR1 SGHNT, CDR2 YENEEA. Trimming removed 3 bases from V and 2 bases from J, with 8 bases in between.

The rearrangement links TRBV10-3 to TRBJ1-1; no definite D call. Trimming left V 0 bases short and J 8 bases short, with 16 bases between. Germline V gives CDR1 ENHRY, CDR2 SYGVKD. The CDR3 has 15 residues. The CDR3 DNA follows: TGTGCCATCAGTGAGTCGAGTGGGCCGAGTATAGAAGCTTTCTTT. Amino acid sequence: CAISESSGPSIEAFF.

As concerns this clone: Other DNA sequences of this sample code for an identical CDR3. The chain recombines TRBV28 with TRBJ1-1; D gene unclear. Germline values: CDR1 MDHEN, CDR2 SYDVKM. The CDR3 has 13 residues. Trimming took 2 bases from V and 1 from J, leaving 5 bases between them. The CDR3 sequence: CASSLVENTEAFF. As DNA, the CDR3 is TGTGCCAGCAGTTTAGTGGAGAACACTGAAGCTTTCTTT. Using reference TRBV28 and TRBJ1-1 for the parts outside the CDR3, the full variable domain is DVKVTQSSRYLVKRTGEKVFLECVQDMDHENMFWYRQDPGLGLRLIYFSYDVKMKEKGDIPEGYSVSREKKERFSLILESASTNQTSMYLCASSLVENTEAFFGQGTRLTVV.

This chain links TRBV23-1 with TRBJ2-1; possible D gene TRBD2, 6 bases. TRBV23-1 counts as an open reading frame of uncertain function. V was clipped by 8 bases and J by 1 base, with 15 bases between them. The CDR3 is 15 residues long. The DNA of the CDR3 is TGCGCCAGCCTGACAGCGGGTAAGTCCTACAATGAGCAGTTCTTC. Protein product: CASLTAGKSYNEQFF.

The chain joins TRBV10-3 to TRBJ2-3; 11 nucleotides align to TRBD2. CDR3 length: 14 residues. Germline CDR1 reads ENHRY; CDR2 reads SYGVKD. With 8 bases clipped from V and 4 bases from J, the junction kept 5 bases outside the gene matches. CDR3 nucleotides: TGTGCCATCTCGGGACTAGCGGCCTCAGATACGCAGTATTTT. This translates into CAISGLAASDTQYF.